This T cell receptor beta chain derives from a study of HIV-infected children after antiretroviral therapy interruption. This clonotype was observed a few times. Its antigen is unknown. The treatment was: PENTA 11 planned treatment interruption arm or continuous ART arm. This CDR3 contains 15 residues. Germline V lookup: CDR1 MNHEY, CDR2 SVGAGI. J lost 0 bases, V lost 4 bases, and 1 base had no gene match. Unique molecular identifiers were included in an RNA-based 3' RACE TCR library. TCRdb used MiXCR to reprocess the 3' RACE reads, holding one entry per CDR3 protein. The sample yields some 38,000 distinct CDR3 sequences, 5% to 8% seen once. Overall study results and limits: After treatment interruption started, naive CD4+ CDR3 overlap across time points dropped.

The chain employs TRBV6-5 and TRBJ1-5, with 9 nucleotides matching TRBD1. The source was CD45RA+ CD4+ T cells from PBMCs, pooled from several time points, collected from a donor given antiretroviral therapy, either interrupted or continuous. Sample subset: naive CD4+ CD45RA+ CD45RO- T cells. This sequence was found in a pool of human donors with HIV. The CDR3 nucleotides read TGTGCCAGCAGTTGGGACAGGGATAGCAATCAGCCCCAGCATTTT. It yields the protein CASSWDRDSNQPQHF.